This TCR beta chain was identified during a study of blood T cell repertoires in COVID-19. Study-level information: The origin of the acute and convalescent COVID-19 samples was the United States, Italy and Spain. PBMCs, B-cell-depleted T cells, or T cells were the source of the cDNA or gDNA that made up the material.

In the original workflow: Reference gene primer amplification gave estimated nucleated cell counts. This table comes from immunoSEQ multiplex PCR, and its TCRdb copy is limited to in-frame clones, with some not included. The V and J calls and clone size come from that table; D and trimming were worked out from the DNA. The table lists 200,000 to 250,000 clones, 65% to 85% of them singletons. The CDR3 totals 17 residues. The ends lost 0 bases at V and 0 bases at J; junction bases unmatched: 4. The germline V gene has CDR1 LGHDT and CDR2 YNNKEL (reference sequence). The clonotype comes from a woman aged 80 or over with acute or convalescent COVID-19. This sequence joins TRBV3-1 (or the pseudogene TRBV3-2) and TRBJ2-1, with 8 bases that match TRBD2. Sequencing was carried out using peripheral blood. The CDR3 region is CASSQEYSGNSYNEQFF. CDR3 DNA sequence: TGTGCCAGCAGCCAAGAGTATAGCGGGAACTCCTACAATGAGCAGTTCTTC.